This record concerns one T cell receptor (beta chain) sequence. Its matching antigen is unknown. The CDR3 has 15 amino acids. V shed 5 bases and J shed 0 bases, with 12 bases lying between them. Germline CDR1 and CDR2: SGHAT and FQNNGV. These data come from a study of blood T cells in healthy people across ages. About the study: Capture via template switching afforded approximately one barcoded beta molecule per two T cells.

A second PCR, run for about 7 to 11 cycles, used a sample-barcoded 5' primer plus a J-beta primer mix. From the 5' RACE reads, TCRdb called clonotypes with MiXCR, one entry per CDR3 protein. The sample shows some 1,000,000 distinct CDR3 sequences, 20% to 25% of them seen only once. Study-wide results and limits: The diversity estimates, figures obtained from one million T cells, were considered underestimates.

These data also featured in a second study, about T cells of mothers and their children. From that second work: Samples were obtained from three healthy Caucasian mothers and their six children. Second-PCR primer M1S introduced sample barcodes and 2-4 random nucleotides.

The TCR comes from a girl aged 2 to 10 in good health. The sample consisted of blood. The chain recombines TRBV11-2 with TRBJ2-3; maybe TRBD2 (5 bases). The CDR3 coding sequence is TGTGCCAGCAGCCTACTAGAGACTAGCACAGATACGCAGTATTTT. Translated, it gives CASSLLETSTDTQYF.